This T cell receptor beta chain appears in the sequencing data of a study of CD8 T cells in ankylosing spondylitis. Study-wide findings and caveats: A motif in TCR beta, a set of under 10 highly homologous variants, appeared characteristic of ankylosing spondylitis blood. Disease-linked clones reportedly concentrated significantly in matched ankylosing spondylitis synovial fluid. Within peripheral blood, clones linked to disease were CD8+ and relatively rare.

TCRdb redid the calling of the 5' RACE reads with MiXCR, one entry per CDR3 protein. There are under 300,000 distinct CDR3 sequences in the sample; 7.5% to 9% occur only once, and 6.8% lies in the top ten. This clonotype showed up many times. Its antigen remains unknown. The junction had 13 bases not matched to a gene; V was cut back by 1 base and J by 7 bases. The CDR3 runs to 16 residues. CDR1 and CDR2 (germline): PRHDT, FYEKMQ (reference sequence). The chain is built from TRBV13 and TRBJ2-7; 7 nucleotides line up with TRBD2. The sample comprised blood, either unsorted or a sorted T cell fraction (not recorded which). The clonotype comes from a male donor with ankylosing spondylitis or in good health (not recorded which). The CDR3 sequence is CASSLVFPSGGSEQYF. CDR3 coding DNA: TGTGCCAGCAGCTTAGTATTCCCTAGCGGCGGGTCTGAGCAGTACTTC.